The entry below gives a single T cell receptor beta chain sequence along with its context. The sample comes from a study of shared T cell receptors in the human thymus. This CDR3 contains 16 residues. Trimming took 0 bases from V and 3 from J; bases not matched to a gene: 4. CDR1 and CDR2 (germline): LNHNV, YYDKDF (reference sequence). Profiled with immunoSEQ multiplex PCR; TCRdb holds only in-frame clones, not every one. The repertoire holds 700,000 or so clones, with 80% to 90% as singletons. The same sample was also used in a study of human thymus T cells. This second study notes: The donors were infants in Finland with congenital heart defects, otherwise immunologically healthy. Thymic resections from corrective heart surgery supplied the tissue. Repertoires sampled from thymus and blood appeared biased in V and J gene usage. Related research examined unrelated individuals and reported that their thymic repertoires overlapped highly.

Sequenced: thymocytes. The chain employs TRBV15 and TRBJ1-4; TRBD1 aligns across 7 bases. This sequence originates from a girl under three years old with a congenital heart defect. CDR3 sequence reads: CATSREGDRPNEKLFF. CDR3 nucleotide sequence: TGTGCCACCAGCAGAGAAGGGGACAGACCTAATGAAAAACTGTTTTTT.